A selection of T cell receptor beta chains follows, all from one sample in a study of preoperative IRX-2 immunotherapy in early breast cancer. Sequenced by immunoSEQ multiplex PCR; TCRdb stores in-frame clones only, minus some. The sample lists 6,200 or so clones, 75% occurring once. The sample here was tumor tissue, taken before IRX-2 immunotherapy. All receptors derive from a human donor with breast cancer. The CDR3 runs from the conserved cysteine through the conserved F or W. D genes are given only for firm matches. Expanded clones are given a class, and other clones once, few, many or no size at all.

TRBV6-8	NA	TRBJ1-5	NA	TGTGCCAGCAGTGACCTGGGGACCGTCAATCAGCCCCAGCATTTT	CASSDLGTVNQPQHF
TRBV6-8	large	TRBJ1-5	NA	TGTGCCAGCAGCCCCGGGCTGGGGAATCAGCCCCAGCATTTT	CASSPGLGNQPQHF
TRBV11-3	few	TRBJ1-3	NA	TGTGCCAGCAGCCGTACAGGGCTCGGAAACACCATATATTTT	CASSRTGLGNTIYF
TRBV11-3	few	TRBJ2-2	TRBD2	TGTGCCAGCAGCTTGGCCAGGGCTAGCGGGGGGACGACCGGGGAGCTGTTTTTT	CASSLARASGGTTGELFF
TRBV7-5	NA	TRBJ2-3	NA	TGTGCCAGCAGCTTGGGGTTACAGGGGGGCACAGATACGCAGTATTTT	CASSLGLQGGTDTQYF
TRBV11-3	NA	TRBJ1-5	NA	TGTGCCAGCAGCTCGATGGGGGGTGGCAATCAGCCCCAGCATTTT	CASSSMGGGNQPQHF
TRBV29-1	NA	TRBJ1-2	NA	TGCAGCGTTGAGGCAGGGCCGTATGGCTACACCTTC	CSVEAGPYGYTF
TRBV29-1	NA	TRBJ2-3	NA	TGCAGCGTTGATGGGGCGGGGTTATCCTTTCTGTATTTT	CSVDGAGLSFLYF
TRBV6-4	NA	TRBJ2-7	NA	TGTGCCATCAGGACGGGCGCGTCCTACGAGCAGTACTTC	CAIRTGASYEQYF
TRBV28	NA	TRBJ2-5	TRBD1	TGTGCCAGCAGTTTAGGGGGGACAGGGTTAGAGACCCAGTACTTC	CASSLGGTGLETQYF
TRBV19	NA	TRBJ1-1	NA	TGTGCCAGTAGAGGACCCGGGTGGGACACTGAAGCTTTCTTT	CASRGPGWDTEAFF
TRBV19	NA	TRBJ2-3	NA	TGTGCCAGTGCCTCAGGAGATACGCAGTATTTT	CASASGDTQYF
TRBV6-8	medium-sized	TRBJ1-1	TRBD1	TGTGCCATCAAAGACAGGGGAATGAACACTGAAGCTTTCTTT	CAIKDRGMNTEAFF
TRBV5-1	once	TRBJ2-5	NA	TGCGCCAGCAACCGACAGGACTCACTCGAGACCCAGTACTTC	CASNRQDSLETQYF
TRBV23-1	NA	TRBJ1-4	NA	TGCGCCAGTAACCAATCGACGTCGGGGGCGCGGGATGAAAAACTGTTTTTT	CASNQSTSGARDEKLFF
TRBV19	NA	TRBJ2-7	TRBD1	TGTGCCAGCAGCGGCAGGGGGAATACCTACGAGCAGTACTTC	CASSGRGNTYEQYF
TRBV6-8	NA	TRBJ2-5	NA	TGTGCCAGCAGTTATCAAGGGGCTTCGGAGACCCAGTACTTC	CASSYQGASETQYF
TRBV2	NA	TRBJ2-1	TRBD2	TGTGCCAGCAGTCGGACTAGCGGGGGGGCTGCGGGTGAGCAGTTCTTC	CASSRTSGGAAGEQFF
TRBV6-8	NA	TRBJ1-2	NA	TGTGCCAGCAGTTTAACGTGGGAGCTTAACTATGGCTACACCTTC	CASSLTWELNYGYTF
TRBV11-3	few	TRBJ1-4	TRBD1	TGTGCCAGCAGCCTACAGGGGAGAGGCGCTAATGAAAAACTGTTTTTT	CASSLQGRGANEKLFF
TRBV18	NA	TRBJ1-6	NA	NA	CASSLSGQAQSPLHF
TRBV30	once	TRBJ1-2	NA	TGTGCCTGGAGTGTCCCCAGATTTAACTATGGCTACACCTTC	CAWSVPRFNYGYTF
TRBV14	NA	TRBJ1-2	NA	TGTGCCAGCAGCCAAGTGAGAGGGTCTAACTATGGCTACACCTTC	CASSQVRGSNYGYTF
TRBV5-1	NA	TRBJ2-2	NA	TGCGCCAGCAGCAATCAGGGGAAGAACACCGGGGAGCTGTTTTTT	CASSNQGKNTGELFF
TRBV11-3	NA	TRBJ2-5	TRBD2	TGTGCCAGCAGCTTCACAGCGGGGGGGAGAGAGACCCAGTACTTC	CASSFTAGGRETQYF
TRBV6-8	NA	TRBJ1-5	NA	TGTGCCATCAGTGGGACCCAGGGCAATCAGCCCCAGCATTTT	CAISGTQGNQPQHF
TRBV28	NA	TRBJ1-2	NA	TGTGCCAGCAGTTTGAGCCTGGGGGGCTACACCTTC	CASSLSLGGYTF
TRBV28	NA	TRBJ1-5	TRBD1	TGTGCCAGCAGTGAAGGGGGCCGGCCCCAGCATTTT	CASSEGGRPQHF
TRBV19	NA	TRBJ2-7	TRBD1	TGTGCCAGTAGTATCGGGCAGGGGGCGATCAACGAGCAGTACTTC	CASSIGQGAINEQYF
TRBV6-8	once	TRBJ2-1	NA	TGTGCCAGCGTCGAGGTACTAGTAAACAATGAGCAGTTCTTC	CASVEVLVNNEQFF
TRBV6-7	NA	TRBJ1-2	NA	TGTGCCAGCAGAGCCTACAGGATCTCCCCATCGGGCTACACCTTC	CASRAYRISPSGYTF
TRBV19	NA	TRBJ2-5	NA	TGTGCCAGTAGTAACGACCAAAAAGAGACCCAGTACTTC	CASSNDQKETQYF
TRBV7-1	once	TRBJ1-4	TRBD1	TGTGCCAGCAGCTTAGTGAGAGGGGGCACTAATGAAAAACTGTTTTTT	CASSLVRGGTNEKLFF
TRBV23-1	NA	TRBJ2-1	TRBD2	TGCGCCAGCAGCCAAGGGCTAGCGGGGGGCCTCTCCTACAATGAGCAGTTCTTC	CASSQGLAGGLSYNEQFF
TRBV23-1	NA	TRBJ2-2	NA	TGCGCCAGCAGCAACACTCGAACCGGGGAGCTGTTTTTT	CASSNTRTGELFF
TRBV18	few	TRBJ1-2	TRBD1	TGTGCCAGCTCACCACCTCGGACAGGTTATGGCTACACCTTC	CASSPPRTGYGYTF
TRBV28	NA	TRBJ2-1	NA	TGTGCCAGCAGTTTACCCGGGGACTTCAGGGGGAATGAGCAGTTCTTC	CASSLPGDFRGNEQFF
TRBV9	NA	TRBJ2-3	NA	TGTGCCAGCAGCGCCCAGGGTCGGGCCACAGATACGCAGTATTTT	CASSAQGRATDTQYF
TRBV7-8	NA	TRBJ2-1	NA	TGTGCCAGCAGCGCGGGACAGCTCTCCTACAATGAGCAGTTCTTC	CASSAGQLSYNEQFF
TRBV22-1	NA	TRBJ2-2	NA	TGTGCCAGCAGGCCGGTCGCGAACACCGGGGAGCTGTTTTTT	CASRPVANTGELFF
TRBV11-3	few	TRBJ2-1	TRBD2	TGTGCCAGCAGCTTATGCCCCCTTCTAGCGGGGAGCTCCTACAATGAGCAGTTCTTC	CASSLCPLLAGSSYNEQFF
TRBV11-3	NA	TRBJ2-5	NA	TGTGCCAGCAGCTTAGGACTTCGAGGGGGAGAGACCCAGTACTTC	CASSLGLRGGETQYF
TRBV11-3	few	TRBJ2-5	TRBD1	TGTGCCAGCAGCTTAGAGGACAGGGGAGAGACCCAGTACTTC	CASSLEDRGETQYF
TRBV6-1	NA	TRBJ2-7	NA	TGTGCCAGCAGTGAAGCGGCCAGGGGATACGAGCAGTACTTC	CASSEAARGYEQYF
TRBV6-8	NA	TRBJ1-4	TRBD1	TGTGCCAGCAGTGCCGCCGGGACAGGGACTGAAAAACTGTTTTTT	CASSAAGTGTEKLFF
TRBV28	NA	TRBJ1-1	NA	TGTGCCAGCAGTTTATTGTATGCTGAAGCTTTCTTT	CASSLLYAEAFF
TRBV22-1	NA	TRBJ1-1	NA	TGTGCCAGCAGCGCTTTTTACGGGGTCCGCACTGAAGCTTTCTTT	CASSAFYGVRTEAFF
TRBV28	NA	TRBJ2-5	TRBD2	TGTGCCAGCAGCCCCCGGGGAGGGCTTCAAGAGACCCAGTACTTC	CASSPRGGLQETQYF
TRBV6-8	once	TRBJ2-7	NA	TGTGCCAGCAGTTTGCGCCGCTCCTACGAGCAGTACTTC	CASSLRRSYEQYF